This TCR beta chain was identified in a study of blood T cell repertoires in COVID-19. Study-level information: Samples came from the United States, Italy and Spain, spanning acute and convalescent COVID-19. Sample material is recorded as cDNA or gDNA derived from T cells, B-cell-depleted T cells, or PBMCs.

Authors' data handling: From reference gene primer amplification, estimates of nucleated cell counts were derived. Libraries were prepared by immunoSEQ multiplex PCR; TCRdb keeps only in-frame clonotypes and omits some of them. The DNA gave D and trimming, while V, J and clone size come from that table. The repertoire holds about 210,000 clones, with 89% as singletons. This clone was recorded once. Sequencing used peripheral blood. The clonotype originates from a woman aged 40-49 years with acute or convalescent COVID-19.

The CDR3 DNA follows: TGCAGCGCCCAACAGGGGAACTATGGCTACACCTTC. Its protein product is CSAQQGNYGYTF. The chain carries TRBV29-1 and TRBJ1-2; TRBD1 matches 7 bases. Germline CDR1 reads SQVTM; CDR2 reads ANQGSEA. V was pared by 7 bases and J by 2 bases, with 4 bases of the junction left unmatched. The CDR3 covers 12 residues.